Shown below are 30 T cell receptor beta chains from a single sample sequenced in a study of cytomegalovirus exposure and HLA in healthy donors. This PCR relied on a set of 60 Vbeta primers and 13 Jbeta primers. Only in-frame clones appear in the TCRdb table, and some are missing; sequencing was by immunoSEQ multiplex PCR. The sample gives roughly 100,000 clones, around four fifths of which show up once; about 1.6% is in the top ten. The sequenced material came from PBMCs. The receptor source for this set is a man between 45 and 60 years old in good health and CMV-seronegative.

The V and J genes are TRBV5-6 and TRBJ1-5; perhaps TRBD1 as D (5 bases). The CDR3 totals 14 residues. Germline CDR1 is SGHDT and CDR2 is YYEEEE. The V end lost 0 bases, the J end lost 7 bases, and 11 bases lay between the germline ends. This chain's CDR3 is CASSLAMGGQPQHF. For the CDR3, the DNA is TGTGCCAGCAGCTTGGCAATGGGGGGGCAGCCCCAGCATTTT.

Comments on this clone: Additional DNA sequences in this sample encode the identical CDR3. The CDR3 here is CASSEEGGRSPLHF. The CDR3, as DNA: TGTGCCAGCAGCGAGGAAGGAGGGAGGTCACCCCTCCACTTT. The chain carries TRBV9 and TRBJ1-6, with D unclear. Germline lookup yields CDR1 SGDLS and CDR2 YYNGEE. V was clipped by 3 bases and J by 10 bases, with 14 bases between them. CDR3 length: 14 amino acids.

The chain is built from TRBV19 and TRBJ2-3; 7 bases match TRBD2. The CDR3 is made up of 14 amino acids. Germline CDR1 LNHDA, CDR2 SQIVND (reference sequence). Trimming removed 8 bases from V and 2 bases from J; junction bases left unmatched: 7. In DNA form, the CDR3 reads TGTGCCAGTTCGGGGGGAGGGATCACAGATACGCAGTATTTT. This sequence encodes CASSGGGITDTQYF.

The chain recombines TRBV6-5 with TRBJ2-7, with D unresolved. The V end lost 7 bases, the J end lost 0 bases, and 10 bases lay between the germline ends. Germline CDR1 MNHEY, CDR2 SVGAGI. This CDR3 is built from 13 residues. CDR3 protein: CASTLSSSYEQYF. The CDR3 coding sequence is TGTGCCAGCACCCTATCTAGCTCCTACGAGCAGTACTTC.

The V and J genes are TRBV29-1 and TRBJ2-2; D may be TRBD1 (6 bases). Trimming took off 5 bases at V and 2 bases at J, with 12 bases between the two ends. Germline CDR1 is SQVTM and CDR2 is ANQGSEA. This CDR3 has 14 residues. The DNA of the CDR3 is TGCAGCGTTTCCGGACAGACAAACACCGGGGAGCTGTTTTTT. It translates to CSVSGQTNTGELFF.

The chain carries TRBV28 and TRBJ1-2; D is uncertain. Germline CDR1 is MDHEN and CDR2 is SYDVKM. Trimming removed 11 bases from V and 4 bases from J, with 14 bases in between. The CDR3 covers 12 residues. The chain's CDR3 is CASEAALYGYTF. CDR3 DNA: TGTGCCTCAGAGGCAGCCCTCTATGGCTACACCTTC.

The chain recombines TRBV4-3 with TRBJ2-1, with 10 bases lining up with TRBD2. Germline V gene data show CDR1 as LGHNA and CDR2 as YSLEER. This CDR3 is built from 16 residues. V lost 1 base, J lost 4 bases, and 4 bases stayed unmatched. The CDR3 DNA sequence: TGCGCCAGCAGCCAAGCTGGTAGCGGGGGGTACAATGAGCAGTTCTTC. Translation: CASSQAGSGGYNEQFF.

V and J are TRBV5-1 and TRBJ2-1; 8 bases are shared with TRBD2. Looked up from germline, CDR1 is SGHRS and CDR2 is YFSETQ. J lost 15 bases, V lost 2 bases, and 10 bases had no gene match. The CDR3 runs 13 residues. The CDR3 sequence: CASSLTPGAGGFF. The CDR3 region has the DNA TGCGCCAGCAGCTTAACACCCGGGGCGGGGGGGTTCTTC. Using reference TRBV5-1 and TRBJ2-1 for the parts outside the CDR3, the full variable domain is KAGVTQTPRYLIKTRGQQVTLSCSPISGHRSVSWYQQTPGQGLQFLFEYFSETQRNKGNFPGRFSGRQFSNSRSEMNVSTLELGDSALYLCASSLTPGAGGFFGPGTRLTVL.

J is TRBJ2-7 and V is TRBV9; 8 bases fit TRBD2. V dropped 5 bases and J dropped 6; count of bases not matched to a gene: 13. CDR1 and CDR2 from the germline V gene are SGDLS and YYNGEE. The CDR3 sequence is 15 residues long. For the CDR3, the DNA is TGTGCCAGCAGTCAATTAGCGGGGTCCTATGGCGAGCAGTACTTC. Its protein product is CASSQLAGSYGEQYF. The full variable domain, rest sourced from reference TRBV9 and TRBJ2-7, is DSGVTQTPKHLITATGQRVTLRCSPRSGDLSVYWYQQSLDQGLQFLIQYYNGEERAKGNILERFSAQQFPDLHSELNLSSLELGDSALYFCASSQLAGSYGEQYFGPGTRLTVT.

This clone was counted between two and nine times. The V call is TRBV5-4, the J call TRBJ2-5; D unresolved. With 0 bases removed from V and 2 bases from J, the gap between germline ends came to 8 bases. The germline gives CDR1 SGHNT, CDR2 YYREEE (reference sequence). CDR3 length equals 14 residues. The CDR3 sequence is CASSLGANQETQYF. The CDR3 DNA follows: TGTGCCAGCAGCTTGGGGGCCAATCAAGAGACCCAGTACTTC.

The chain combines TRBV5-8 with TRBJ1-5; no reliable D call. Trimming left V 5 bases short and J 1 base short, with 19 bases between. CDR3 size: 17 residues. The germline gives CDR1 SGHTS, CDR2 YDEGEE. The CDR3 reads CASSTAAREGSNQPQHF. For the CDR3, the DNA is TGTGCCAGCAGTACGGCAGCCCGGGAGGGAAGCAATCAGCCCCAGCATTTT.

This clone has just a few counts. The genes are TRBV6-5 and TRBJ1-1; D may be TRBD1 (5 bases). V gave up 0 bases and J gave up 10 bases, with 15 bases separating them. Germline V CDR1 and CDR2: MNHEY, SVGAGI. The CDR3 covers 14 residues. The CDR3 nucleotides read TGTGCCAGCAGTTACTCTGTCAGGGATGTAGGAGCTTTCTTT. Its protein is CASSYSVRDVGAFF.

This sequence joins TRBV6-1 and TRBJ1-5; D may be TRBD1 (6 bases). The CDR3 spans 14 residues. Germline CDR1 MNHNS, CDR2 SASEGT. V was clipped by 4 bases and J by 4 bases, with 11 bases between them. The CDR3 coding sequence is TGTGCCAGCAGTGGATGGACAGAGAATCAGCCCCAGCATTTT. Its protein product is CASSGWTENQPQHF.

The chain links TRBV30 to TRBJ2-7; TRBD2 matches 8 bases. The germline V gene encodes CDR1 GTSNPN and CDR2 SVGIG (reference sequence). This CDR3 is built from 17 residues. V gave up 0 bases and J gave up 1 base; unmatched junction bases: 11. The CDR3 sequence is CAWSVPAGGRFSYEQYF. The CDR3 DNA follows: TGTGCCTGGAGTGTACCGGCGGGGGGCCGATTTTCCTACGAGCAGTACTTC.

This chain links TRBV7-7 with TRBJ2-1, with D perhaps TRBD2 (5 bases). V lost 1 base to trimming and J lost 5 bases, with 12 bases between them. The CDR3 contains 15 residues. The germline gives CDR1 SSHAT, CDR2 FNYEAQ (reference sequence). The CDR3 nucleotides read TGTGCCAGCAGCTTAGACGGGAACTCGCACAATGAGCAGTTCTTC. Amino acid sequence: CASSLDGNSHNEQFF.

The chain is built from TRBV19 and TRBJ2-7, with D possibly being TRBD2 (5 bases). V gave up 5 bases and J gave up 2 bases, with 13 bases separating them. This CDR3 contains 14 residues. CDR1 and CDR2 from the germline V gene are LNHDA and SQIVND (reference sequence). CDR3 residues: CASSGETGAYEQYF. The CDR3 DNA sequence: TGTGCCAGTAGTGGGGAGACGGGCGCCTACGAGCAGTACTTC.

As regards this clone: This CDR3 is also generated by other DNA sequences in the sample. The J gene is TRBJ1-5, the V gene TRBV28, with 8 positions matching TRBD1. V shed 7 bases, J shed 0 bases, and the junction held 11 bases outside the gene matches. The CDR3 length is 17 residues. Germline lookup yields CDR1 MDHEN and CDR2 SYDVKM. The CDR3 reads CASTPGTGRGSNQPQHF. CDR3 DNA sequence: TGTGCCAGCACCCCAGGGACAGGCCGTGGTAGCAATCAGCCCCAGCATTTT.

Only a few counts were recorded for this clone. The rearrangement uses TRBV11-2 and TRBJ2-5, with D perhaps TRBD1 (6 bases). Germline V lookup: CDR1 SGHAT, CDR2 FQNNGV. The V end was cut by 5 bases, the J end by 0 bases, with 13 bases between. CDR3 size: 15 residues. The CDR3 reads CASSGQPRDQETQYF. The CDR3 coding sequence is TGTGCCAGCAGCGGACAGCCAAGAGACCAAGAGACCCAGTACTTC.

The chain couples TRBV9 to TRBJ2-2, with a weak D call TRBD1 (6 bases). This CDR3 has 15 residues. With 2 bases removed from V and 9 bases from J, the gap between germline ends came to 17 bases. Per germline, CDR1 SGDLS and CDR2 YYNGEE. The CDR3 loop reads CASSVHRVDSRELFF. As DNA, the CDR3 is TGTGCCAGCAGCGTCCACAGGGTAGATTCCCGGGAGCTGTTTTTT.

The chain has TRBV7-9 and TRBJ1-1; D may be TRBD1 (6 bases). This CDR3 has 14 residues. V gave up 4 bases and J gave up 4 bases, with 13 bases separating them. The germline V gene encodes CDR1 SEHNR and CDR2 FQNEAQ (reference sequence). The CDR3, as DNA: TGTGCCAGCAGCTCGGGGGGAGGGGGCACTGAAGCTTTCTTT. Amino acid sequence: CASSSGGGGTEAFF.

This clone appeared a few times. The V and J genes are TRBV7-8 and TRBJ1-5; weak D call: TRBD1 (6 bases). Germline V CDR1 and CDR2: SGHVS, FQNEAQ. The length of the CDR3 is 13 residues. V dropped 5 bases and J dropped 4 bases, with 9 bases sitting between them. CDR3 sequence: CASSPDRNQPQHF. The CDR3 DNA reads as TGTGCCAGCAGCCCCGACAGGAATCAGCCCCAGCATTTT. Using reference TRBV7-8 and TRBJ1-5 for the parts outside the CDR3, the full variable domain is GAGVSQSPRYKVAKRGQDVALRCDPISGHVSLFWYQQALGQGPEFLTYFQNEAQLDKSGLPSDRFFAERPEGSVSTLKIQRTQQEDSAVYLCASSPDRNQPQHFGDGTRLSIL.

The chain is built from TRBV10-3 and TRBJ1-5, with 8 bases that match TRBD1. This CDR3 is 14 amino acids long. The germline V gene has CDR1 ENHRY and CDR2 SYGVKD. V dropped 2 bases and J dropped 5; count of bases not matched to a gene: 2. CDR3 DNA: TGTGCCATCAGTGAGGGACAGGGATATCAGCCCCAGCATTTT. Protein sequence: CAISEGQGYQPQHF.

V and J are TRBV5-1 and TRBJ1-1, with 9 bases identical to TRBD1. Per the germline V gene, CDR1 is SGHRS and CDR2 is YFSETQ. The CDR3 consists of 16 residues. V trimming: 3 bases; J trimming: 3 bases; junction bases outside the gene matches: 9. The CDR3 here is CASSSQPTGGDTEAFF. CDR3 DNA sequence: TGCGCCAGCAGCTCCCAGCCGACAGGGGGGGACACTGAAGCTTTCTTT.

The CDR3 bases are TGTGCCAGCAGTGATTTTACTGGTGCGGTTCGGAGTGGCTACACCTTC. Amino acids: CASSDFTGAVRSGYTF. The rearrangement joins TRBV25-1 to TRBJ1-2, with D hard to call. The CDR3 totals 16 residues. Germline lookup yields CDR1 MGHDK and CDR2 SYGVNS. Trimming removed 3 bases from V and 7 bases from J, with 21 bases in between.

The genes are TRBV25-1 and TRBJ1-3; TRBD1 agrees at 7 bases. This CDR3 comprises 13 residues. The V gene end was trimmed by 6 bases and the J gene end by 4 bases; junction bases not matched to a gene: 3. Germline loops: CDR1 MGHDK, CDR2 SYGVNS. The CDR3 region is CASSVQGGNTIYF. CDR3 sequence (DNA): TGTGCCAGCAGCGTACAGGGGGGAAACACCATATATTTT.

As DNA, the CDR3 is TGCGCCAGCAGTCTTAATCGACAGGGTGGTACGCAGTATTTT. Protein product: CASSLNRQGGTQYF. The rearrangement links TRBV10-1 to TRBJ2-3; 7 bases line up with TRBD1. With 5 bases clipped from V and 8 bases from J, the junction kept 10 bases outside the gene matches. The CDR3 spans 14 residues. Germline CDR1 reads WNHNN; CDR2 reads SYGVQD (reference sequence).

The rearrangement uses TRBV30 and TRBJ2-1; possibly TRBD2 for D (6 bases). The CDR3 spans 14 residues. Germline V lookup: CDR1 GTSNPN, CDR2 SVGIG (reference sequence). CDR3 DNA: TGTGGCGGAAAAAGTGGGGGGTCCTACAATGAGCAGTTCTTC. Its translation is CGGKSGGSYNEQFF.

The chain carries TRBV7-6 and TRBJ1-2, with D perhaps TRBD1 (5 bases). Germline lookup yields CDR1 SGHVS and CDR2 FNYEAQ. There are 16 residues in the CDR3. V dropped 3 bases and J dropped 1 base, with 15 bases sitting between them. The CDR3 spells CASSFLPGTHNYGYTF. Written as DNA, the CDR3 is TGTGCCAGCAGCTTTTTACCCGGGACTCATAACTATGGCTACACCTTC.

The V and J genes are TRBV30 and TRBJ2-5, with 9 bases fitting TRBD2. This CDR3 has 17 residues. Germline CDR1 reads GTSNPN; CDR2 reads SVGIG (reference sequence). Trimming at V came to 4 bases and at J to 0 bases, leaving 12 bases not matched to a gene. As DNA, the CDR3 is TGTGCCTGGAACGGGGCTAGCGGGACATGGTACCAAGAGACCCAGTACTTC. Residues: CAWNGASGTWYQETQYF. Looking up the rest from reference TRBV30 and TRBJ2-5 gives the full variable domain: SQTIHQWPATLVQPVGSPLSLECTVEGTSNPNLYWYRQAAGRGLQLLFYSVGIGQISSEVPQNLSASRPQDRQFILSSKKLLLSDSGFYLCAWNGASGTWYQETQYFGPGTRLLVL.

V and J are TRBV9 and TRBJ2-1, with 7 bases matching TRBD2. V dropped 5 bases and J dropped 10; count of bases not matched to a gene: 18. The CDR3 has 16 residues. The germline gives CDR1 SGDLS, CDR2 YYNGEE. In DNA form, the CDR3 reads TGTGCCAGCAGTCCCGGGGGGTGGAGACTAGCAGGGGAGCAGTTCTTC. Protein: CASSPGGWRLAGEQFF.